These T cell receptor beta chains were read from a single sample in a study of blood T cell repertoires in COVID-19. The data were produced by immunoSEQ multiplex PCR, yet TCRdb's version contains in-frame clones alone and is incomplete. Of under 150,000 clones in the sample, 85% to 90% were seen once. The specimen sequenced was peripheral blood. These receptor sequences come from a man aged 65-85 years with active COVID-19. CDR3s include the opening cysteine and the closing phenylalanine or tryptophan.

TRBJ2-1	TRBV2	CASSDGSYNEQFF
TRBJ2-1	TRBV7-2	CASSLEGQYNEQFF
TRBJ1-2	TRBV10-3	CAIRSDSRGYGYTF
TRBJ2-5	TRBV29-1	CSHLGGSAETQYF
TRBJ2-7	TRBV13	CASSLWATGSSYEQYF
TRBJ2-3	TRBV15	CATSRGTSTDTQYF
TRBJ2-3	TRBV5-4	CASSMTGSTDTQYF
TRBJ2-1	TRBV7-6	CASSSRRLGSVYNEQFF
TRBJ1-2	TRBV7-2	CASRTGGSSYYGYTF
TRBJ2-7	TRBV5-8	CASSLAGTYEQYF
TRBJ2-7	TRBV29-1	CSVVLRASSYEQYF
TRBJ1-2	TRBV30	CAWKVWGANGYTF
TRBJ2-3	TRBV14	CASSLRLPGGRVTQYF
TRBJ2-7	TRBV5-1	CASSAHGTAYEQYF
TRBJ2-2	TRBV19	CASSRALTSGRGYTGELFF
TRBJ1-1	TRBV20-1	CSASDRDEAFF